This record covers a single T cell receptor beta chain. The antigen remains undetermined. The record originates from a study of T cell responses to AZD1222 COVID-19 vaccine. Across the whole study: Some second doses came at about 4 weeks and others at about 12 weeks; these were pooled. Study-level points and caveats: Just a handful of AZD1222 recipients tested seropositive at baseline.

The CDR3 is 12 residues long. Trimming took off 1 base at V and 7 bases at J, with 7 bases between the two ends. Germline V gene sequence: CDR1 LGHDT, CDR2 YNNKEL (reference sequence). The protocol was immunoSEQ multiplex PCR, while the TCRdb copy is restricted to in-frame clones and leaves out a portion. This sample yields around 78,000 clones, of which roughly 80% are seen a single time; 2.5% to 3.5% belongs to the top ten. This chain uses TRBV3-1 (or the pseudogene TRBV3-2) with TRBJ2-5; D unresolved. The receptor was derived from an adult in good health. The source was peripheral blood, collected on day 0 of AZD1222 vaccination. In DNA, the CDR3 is TGTGCCAGCAGCCAAGCGGAAAGGACCCAGTACTTC. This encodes CASSQAERTQYF.